This TCR beta chain was recorded in a study of cytomegalovirus exposure and HLA in healthy donors listed by TCRdb under 2017. With regard to the full study: The 650 to 750 repertoires of the first cohort and the roughly 120 validation repertoires were produced on the same platform, according to a later analysis. Along with the approximately 700-subject first cohort, a separate validation cohort of approximately 110 different subjects was used. To predict cytomegalovirus infection status, the study combined high-throughput TCR immunosequencing, statistical association of individual TCRs with disease status, and machine learning. The study aimed to test whether signatures of past pathogen exposure could be identified by cataloging public T cell receptors. Study-wide conclusions, independent of this receptor: The study gave a list of roughly 150 TCR beta chains associated with cytomegalovirus. The classifier was reported to diagnose cytomegalovirus status with high specificity and sensitivity in both the original cohort and the validation cohort. The validation cohort had no HLA typing available for a later analysis, so co-occurrence within that cohort was assessed over all 130 or so repertoires. The authors suggested that the approach could potentially be generalized to other disease states and immunological phenotypes. A few of the identified cytomegalovirus-associated TCR beta chains were confirmed in vitro to be specific for cytomegalovirus antigens. Across donors, most TCR sequences were observed very rarely, whereas some public TCRs were present in many individuals. A later analysis found that TCRs clustered in the first cohort also tended to co-occur in the roughly 110 validation repertoires, with just under 95% of cluster scores above 0.

Trimming takes 5 bases from V and 1 base from J, and the germline ends sit 15 bases apart. The germline V gene supplies CDR1 SGHTA and CDR2 FQGNSA. The CDR3 measures 16 amino acids from cysteine to phenylalanine. Just the 48-base CDR3 DNA is kept, in frame starting at base 1. Separate from the approximately 670-subject first cohort, the validation cohort of about 120 subjects was the group to which the donors belonged. The method was the immunoSEQ multiplex PCR assay. The original pipeline was this. To diagnose cytomegalovirus status from the catalog of TCR beta chain sequences, a statistical classification framework was built. TCRdb took over this immuneACCESS table, retaining in-frame rearrangements with V and J assigned. Such tables are incomplete; in checked studies, under half of the missing clones stem from an unresolved V gene, and the remainder is unexplained. The V and J calls and clone size are taken from that table; D and trimming were inferred from the DNA. This sample lists 85,000 to 95,000 clones; approximately 96% were detected once. The ten largest clonotypes hold more than 0.65% of the sample.

To note about this clone: Its antigen specificity is not known. Base quality data are lacking; no much larger clone is found one base away.

This receptor chain uses TRBV7-2 and TRBJ2-1; the D gene is possibly TRBD2, with 5 bases matching. This receptor was taken from a young man in good health and CMV-seronegative. Sequenced: PBMCs. The CDR3 has the sequence CASSPNLGVSYNEQFF. The nucleotide sequence reads TGTGCCAGCAGCCCCAACCTCGGGGTTTCCTACAATGAGCAGTTCTTC.